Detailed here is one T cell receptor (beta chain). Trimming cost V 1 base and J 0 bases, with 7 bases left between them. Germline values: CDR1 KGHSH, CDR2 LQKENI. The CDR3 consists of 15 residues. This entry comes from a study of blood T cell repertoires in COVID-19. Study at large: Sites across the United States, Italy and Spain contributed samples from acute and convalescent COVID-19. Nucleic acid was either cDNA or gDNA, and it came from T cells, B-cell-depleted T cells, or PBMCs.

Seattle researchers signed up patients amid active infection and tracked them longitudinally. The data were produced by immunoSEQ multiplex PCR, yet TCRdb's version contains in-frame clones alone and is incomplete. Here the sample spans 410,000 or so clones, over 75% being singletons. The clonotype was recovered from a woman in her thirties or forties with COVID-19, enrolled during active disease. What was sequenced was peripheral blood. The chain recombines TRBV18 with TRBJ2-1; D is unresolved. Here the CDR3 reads CASSPQRSSYNEQFF. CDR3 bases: TGTGCCAGCTCACCACAGAGGAGCTCCTACAATGAGCAGTTCTTC.